The 27 T cell receptor beta chains given below trace back to one sample, sequenced in a study of T cells and Merkel cell carcinoma outcomes. Using immunoSEQ multiplex PCR, the repertoire was profiled, and TCRdb retains in-frame clones only, with some absent. In the table there are around 16,000 clones, around 81% of which are singletons. The source material was tumor tissue from Merkel cell carcinoma. The receptors derive from a human donor with Merkel cell carcinoma.

This sequence joins TRBV30 and TRBJ1-4, with D uncertain. This CDR3 comprises 14 residues. Germline V lookup: CDR1 GTSNPN, CDR2 SVGIG (reference sequence). V lost 4 bases and J 3 bases, leaving 12 bases between the germline ends. This CDR3 reads CAWNRATPNEKLFF. As DNA, the CDR3 is TGTGCCTGGAATCGGGCGACCCCTAATGAAAAACTGTTTTTT.

This clone was observed a single time. The chain joins TRBV5-1 to TRBJ1-6, with D perhaps TRBD1 (5 bases). There are 15 residues in the CDR3. V shed 4 bases and J shed 7 bases, with 15 bases lying between them. Germline CDR1 is SGHRS and CDR2 is YFSETQ. Here the CDR3 reads CASSTGQLRNSPLHF. The DNA for the CDR3 is TGCGCCAGCAGCACCGGACAACTAAGGAATTCACCCCTCCACTTT.

This chain connects TRBV7-9 to TRBJ2-7, with a weak D call TRBD1 (5 bases). This CDR3 has 17 residues. Germline V lookup: CDR1 SEHNR, CDR2 FQNEAQ (reference sequence). V was shortened by 5 bases and J by 1 base, with 21 bases between the two germline ends. CDR3 amino acids: CASSPNFPLGPSYEQYF. DNA of the CDR3: TGTGCCAGCAGCCCGAACTTCCCGCTGGGGCCTTCCTACGAGCAGTACTTC.

The V call is TRBV11-2, the J call TRBJ2-3; no clear D gene. Trimming removed 2 bases from V and 4 bases from J, with 10 bases in between. The CDR3 spans 14 residues. In germline, CDR1 is SGHAT, CDR2 FQNNGV. CDR3 DNA sequence: TGTGCCAGCAGCTTATGGAGTGGCGCAGATACGCAGTATTTT. Translating it yields CASSLWSGADTQYF.

In the case of this clone: Other DNA sequences in this specimen translate into the identical CDR3. This sequence joins TRBV11-3 and TRBJ2-5; a weak D match, TRBD2 (6 bases). V lost 2 bases, J lost 3 bases, and 7 bases lay in between. This CDR3 is built from 13 residues. Germline loops: CDR1 SGHNT, CDR2 YENEEA. The CDR3 DNA is TGTGCCAGCAGCTTACGCGGGGAAGAGACCCAGTACTTC. This gives the protein CASSLRGEETQYF. Looking up the rest from reference TRBV11-3 and TRBJ2-5 gives the full variable domain: EAGVVQSPRYKIIEKKQPVAFWCNPISGHNTLYWYLQNLGQGPELLIRYENEEAVDDSQLPKDRFSAERLKGVDSTLKIQPAELGDSAVYLCASSLRGEETQYFGPGTRLLVL.

The V call is TRBV30, the J call TRBJ1-1, with D possibly being TRBD1 (6 bases). Deletions cut 7 bases from V and 5 bases from J, with 20 bases between. CDR3 length: 14 residues. The V gene's germline CDR1 is GTSNPN and CDR2 SVGIG (reference sequence). The CDR3 sequence is CAYYREAVRTEAFF. The CDR3 coding sequence is TGTGCCTACTACAGGGAGGCGGTCCGGACTGAAGCTTTCTTT.

A few counts support this clone. At the DNA level, this CDR3 is encoded by other sequences in the same sample as well. V is TRBV5-1 and J is TRBJ2-7, with D possibly TRBD2 on 6 matching bases. The V gene's germline CDR1 is SGHRS and CDR2 YFSETQ. V lost 1 base to trimming and J lost 3 bases, with 11 bases between them. The CDR3 sequence is 14 residues long. CDR3 sequence reads: CASSLSAGGYEQYF. CDR3 DNA: TGCGCCAGCAGCTTGTCAGCCGGGGGCTACGAGCAGTACTTC.

This chain links TRBV7-5 with TRBJ2-1; TRBD2 reflects the table's D call only, with no check against the DNA. TRBV7-5 is marked as a pseudogene. This CDR3 contains 16 residues. The CDR3 loop is CVRSLVAVVAYNEQFF. The CDR3 DNA follows: TGTGTCAGAAGCTTAGTGGCGGTCGTAGCCTACAATGAGCAGTTCTTC.

J is TRBJ2-1 and V is TRBV5-1; no definite D call. This CDR3 is built from 11 residues. The V end lost 4 bases, the J end lost 9 bases, and 8 bases lay between the germline ends. Per the germline V gene, CDR1 is SGHRS and CDR2 is YFSETQ. CDR3 nucleotides: TGCGCCAGCAGCCTTCTTGGTGAGCAGTTCTTC. This codes for CASSLLGEQFF.

This chain connects TRBV5-1 to TRBJ1-1; a weak D match, TRBD1 (5 bases). CDR1 is SGHRS and CDR2 is YFSETQ in the germline V gene. The CDR3 length is 15 residues. Deletions cut 3 bases from V and 2 bases from J, with 14 bases between. This CDR3 is CASSSGWGFNTEAFF. Written as DNA, the CDR3 is TGCGCCAGCAGCTCCGGATGGGGGTTCAACACTGAAGCTTTCTTT.

The rearrangement links TRBV5-1 to TRBJ2-1, with 9 nucleotides matching TRBD2. Germline V gene sequence: CDR1 SGHRS, CDR2 YFSETQ. V lost 4 bases, J lost 4 bases, and 9 bases stayed unmatched. This CDR3 has 16 amino acids. CDR3: CASSPSQREVYNEQFF. CDR3 DNA sequence: TGCGCCAGCAGCCCAAGTCAGCGGGAGGTTTACAATGAGCAGTTCTTC. The entire variable domain, with the rest obtained from reference TRBV5-1 and TRBJ2-1, is as follows: KAGVTQTPRYLIKTRGQQVTLSCSPISGHRSVSWYQQTPGQGLQFLFEYFSETQRNKGNFPGRFSGRQFSNSRSEMNVSTLELGDSALYLCASSPSQREVYNEQFFGPGTRLTVL.

This clone appeared once. V gene TRBV10-3 combines with J gene TRBJ2-1; the match to TRBD1 covers 8 bases. The length of the CDR3 is 13 residues. V lost 6 bases and J lost 6; bases outside the gene matches: 4. Germline V gives CDR1 ENHRY, CDR2 SYGVKD. For the CDR3, the DNA is TGTGCCATCAGATGGGACAGGCCCAATGAGCAGTTCTTC. Residues: CAIRWDRPNEQFF.

This chain links TRBV5-8 with TRBJ1-3; D call uncertain. Germline lookup yields CDR1 SGHTS and CDR2 YDEGEE. Trimming pared 0 bases from V and 4 bases from J, leaving 11 bases between. This CDR3 is built from 15 residues. CDR3 amino acids: CASSLGRAAGNTIYF. The CDR3, as DNA: TGTGCCAGCAGCTTGGGAAGGGCAGCCGGAAACACCATATATTTT.

CDR3 coding DNA: TGTGCCAGCTCACTCTCTTCAGGGGGCAATGGCTACACCTTC. Translated, it gives CASSLSSGGNGYTF. This sequence joins TRBV18 and TRBJ1-2; TRBD1 matches 8 bases. From germline, CDR1 is KGHSH and CDR2 LQKENI. CDR3 length: 14 residues. V lost 4 bases to trimming and J lost 6 bases; unmatched junction nucleotides: 7.

The chain carries TRBV27 and TRBJ1-5; D is unresolved. The CDR3 loop spans 14 amino acids. The V end lost 5 bases, the J end lost 7 bases, and 15 bases lay between the germline ends. Germline values: CDR1 MNHEY, CDR2 SMNVEV (reference sequence). CDR3 protein: CASSPPSPRQPQHF. In nucleotides, the CDR3 is TGTGCCAGCAGTCCACCTTCCCCCAGGCAGCCCCAGCATTTT.

This clone has only a few counts. The V call is TRBV6-5, the J call TRBJ1-4; D is possibly TRBD1 (5 bases). Trimming stripped 6 bases from V and 4 bases from J, with 12 bases between. CDR3 length: 14 amino acids. Germline V lookup: CDR1 MNHEY, CDR2 SVGAGI. The CDR3 DNA sequence: TGTGCCAGCAGGCAGACAGAAGATAATGAAAAACTGTTTTTT. Translation: CASRQTEDNEKLFF.

The V gene is TRBV6-6, the J gene TRBJ1-5; 7 bases are a match to TRBD1. V was pared by 9 bases and J by 4 bases, with 6 bases of the junction left unmatched. The CDR3 totals 13 residues. Looked up from germline, CDR1 is MNHNY and CDR2 is SVGAGI (reference sequence). CDR3 nucleotides: TGTGCCAGTGGTCCGGGACAGAATCAGCCCCAGCATTTT. Its translation: CASGPGQNQPQHF.

The rearrangement uses TRBV25-1 and TRBJ2-1, with 11 bases matching TRBD2. The V segment lost 1 base and the J segment 6 bases; nucleotides outside the gene matches: 5. Germline V lookup: CDR1 MGHDK, CDR2 SYGVNS. The CDR3 has 16 amino acids. In DNA, the CDR3 is TGTGCCAGCAGTGAATCAGGGCTAGCGGGGGGCAATGAGCAGTTCTTC. Its protein is CASSESGLAGGNEQFF.

The chain couples TRBV2 to TRBJ2-1; 7 bases map to TRBD1. Trimming took 6 bases from V and 2 from J; bases not matched to a gene: 4. The CDR3 is 14 amino acids. Per the germline V gene, CDR1 is SNHLY and CDR2 is FYNNEI. The CDR3 reads CASRGDSPYNEQFF. The CDR3 coding sequence is TGTGCCAGCAGGGGGGACAGTCCCTACAATGAGCAGTTCTTC. The full variable domain, completed using reference TRBV2 and TRBJ2-1, is EPEVTQTPSHQVTQMGQEVILRCVPISNHLYFYWYRQILGQKVEFLVSFYNNEISEKSEIFDDQFSVERPDGSNFTLKIRSTKLEDSAMYFCASRGDSPYNEQFFGPGTRLTVL.

This clone has just a few counts. The J gene is TRBJ1-2, the V gene TRBV6-5, with D tentatively TRBD1 (6 bases). This CDR3 spans 14 amino acids. V gave up 0 bases and J gave up 8 bases, with 13 bases separating them. CDR1 MNHEY and CDR2 SVGAGI come from the germline V gene. This chain's CDR3 is CASSYSQGPLGYTF. DNA for the CDR3: TGTGCCAGCAGTTACTCGCAGGGGCCTTTGGGCTACACCTTC.

This clone has only one observation. V usage is TRBV2 and J usage is TRBJ1-5; D call uncertain. The CDR3 loop spans 14 amino acids. The germline gives CDR1 SNHLY, CDR2 FYNNEI. Trimming pared 4 bases from V and 0 bases from J, leaving 7 bases between. CDR3 protein: CASSGADSNQPQHF. The CDR3 DNA reads TGTGCCAGCAGTGGGGCAGATAGCAATCAGCCCCAGCATTTT.

The chain combines TRBV6-5 with TRBJ1-5; D is perhaps TRBD1 (5 bases). This CDR3 has 14 residues. From germline, CDR1 is MNHEY and CDR2 SVGAGI. The germline V and J ends were trimmed by 7 bases and 8 bases, with 18 bases remaining between them. CDR3 bases: TGTGCCAGCAAACCGTCCAGGGAGGGTAAGCCCCAGCATTTT. It codes for CASKPSREGKPQHF.

The CDR3 spells CATSRGSGNRVYEQYF. The CDR3 DNA reads as TGTGCCACCAGCAGAGGATCGGGAAACAGGGTCTACGAGCAGTACTTC. The chain links TRBV15 to TRBJ2-7; perhaps TRBD1 as D (6 bases). The CDR3 runs 16 residues. V gave up 1 base and J gave up 3 bases, with 16 bases separating them. Germline assignment: CDR1 LNHNV and CDR2 YYDKDF (reference sequence).

The rearrangement uses TRBV11-2 and TRBJ2-2, with D hard to call. CDR3 length: 12 residues. Per the germline V gene, CDR1 is SGHAT and CDR2 is FQNNGV. V dropped 1 base and J dropped 8 bases, with 5 bases sitting between them. The chain's CDR3 is CASSLGSGELFF. CDR3 DNA sequence: TGTGCCAGCAGCTTAGGTAGTGGGGAGCTGTTTTTT.

Only a few counts were recorded for this clone. The rearrangement uses TRBV5-4 and TRBJ2-7; D ambiguous. The CDR3 loop spans 13 amino acids. Germline lookup yields CDR1 SGHNT and CDR2 YYREEE (reference sequence). V was shortened by 2 bases and J by 3 bases, with 9 bases between the two germline ends. CDR3 sequence: CASSFLTGYEQYF. The CDR3 bases are TGTGCCAGCAGCTTCCTCACTGGCTACGAGCAGTACTTC.

J is TRBJ2-1 and V is TRBV7-2; TRBD1 or TRBD2 may be the D gene (6 bases each). This CDR3 spans 14 amino acids. V dropped 5 bases and J dropped 9 bases, with 17 bases sitting between them. Germline V lookup: CDR1 SGHTA, CDR2 FQGNSA. CDR3 bases: TGTGCCAGCAGCCGTCGTTGGGGGGCGGGTGAGCAGTTCTTC. Encoded protein: CASSRRWGAGEQFF.

The CDR3 protein is CASSQDLTLGQPQHF. The CDR3 DNA is TGTGCCAGCAGCCAAGATCTAACCCTGGGGCAGCCCCAGCATTTT. The chain combines TRBV4-2 with TRBJ1-5; D not resolved. V lost 0 bases and J lost 7, with 13 bases in between. Germline V CDR1 and CDR2: LGHNA, YNFKEQ. The CDR3 runs to 15 residues.